The 11 T cell receptor beta chains presented below share a single source sample, sequenced in a study of blood T cell repertoires in COVID-19. Sequencing used immunoSEQ multiplex PCR; TCRdb keeps in-frame clones, though not all of them. The sample shows around 75,000 clones, approximately 90% of them seen only once. The sequencing input was peripheral blood. The source is a human donor in a cohort sampled during active COVID-19.

V gene TRBV5-1 combines with J gene TRBJ1-2, with a weak D call TRBD1 (6 bases). Trimming shortened V by 7 bases and J by 4 bases, and 14 bases separated the two germline ends. The CDR3 sequence is 13 residues long. CDR1 and CDR2 (germline): SGHRS, YFSETQ. The CDR3 coding sequence is TGCGCCAGCCATGCGGGGGGCGGCTATGGCTACACCTTC. Its translation: CASHAGGGYGYTF.

V and J are TRBV5-1 and TRBJ2-1; 9 bases map to TRBD2. V lost 3 bases, J lost 9 bases, and 10 bases stayed unmatched. Germline CDR1 is SGHRS and CDR2 is YFSETQ. This CDR3 contains 15 residues. CDR3 coding DNA: TGCGCCAGCAGCTCTTCGGTGCTAGCGGGGACTGAGCAGTTCTTC. Amino acids: CASSSSVLAGTEQFF.

Worth noting for this clone: This sample includes further DNA sequences coding for the same CDR3. CDR3 nucleotide sequence: TGCGCCAGCAGCTCACCTAGCGGTAGCACAGATACGCAGTATTTT. Amino acids: CASSSPSGSTDTQYF. The chain has TRBV5-1 and TRBJ2-3, with TRBD2 matching 7 bases. CDR3 length equals 15 residues. V lost 3 bases to trimming and J lost 0 bases; unmatched junction nucleotides: 4. Germline V CDR1 and CDR2: SGHRS, YFSETQ.

This chain joins TRBV7-9 and TRBJ1-6; the match to TRBD1 covers 7 bases. This CDR3 spans 14 amino acids. Germline V gene data show CDR1 as SEHNR and CDR2 as FQNEAQ (reference sequence). V trimming: 5 bases; J trimming: 5 bases; junction bases outside the gene matches: 3. CDR3 loop: CASSGDRDNSPLHF. The CDR3, as DNA: TGTGCCAGCAGCGGCGACAGGGATAATTCACCCCTCCACTTT.

The CDR3 reads CASSSPKQQGLREKLFF. CDR3 DNA: TGTGCCAGCAGTTCCCCTAAACAACAGGGGCTGCGGGAAAAACTGTTTTTT. The chain employs TRBV6-9 and TRBJ1-4; the match to TRBD1 covers 7 bases. The CDR3 runs to 17 residues. The V and J ends lost 4 bases and 8 bases, in that order; junction bases with no gene match: 16. Per germline, CDR1 MNHGY and CDR2 SVAAGI.

The genes are TRBV6-5 and TRBJ2-7; unclear D gene. Germline CDR1 and CDR2: MNHEY and SVGAGI. CDR3 length: 15 amino acids. Trimming removed 2 bases at V and 0 bases at J, with 11 bases between. CDR3 region: CASSYGLSTSYEQYF. For the CDR3, the DNA is TGTGCCAGCAGTTACGGGCTTTCCACCTCCTACGAGCAGTACTTC.

CDR3 amino acids: CASSFLAGGGTEAFF. In DNA form, the CDR3 reads TGTGCCAGCAGTTTCTTGGCGGGAGGAGGCACTGAAGCTTTCTTT. This chain joins TRBV2 and TRBJ1-1; no firm D call. V lost 5 bases to trimming and J lost 4 bases, with 17 bases between them. The V gene's germline CDR1 is SNHLY and CDR2 FYNNEI. The CDR3 consists of 15 residues. The full variable domain, completed using reference TRBV2 and TRBJ1-1, is EPEVTQTPSHQVTQMGQEVILRCVPISNHLYFYWYRQILGQKVEFLVSFYNNEISEKSEIFDDQFSVERPDGSNFTLKIRSTKLEDSAMYFCASSFLAGGGTEAFFGQGTRLTVV.

The rearrangement joins TRBV4-1 to TRBJ1-1; 7 bases are shared with TRBD1. The J segment lost 9 bases and the V segment lost 4 bases, leaving 14 bases of the junction unmatched. The germline V gene has CDR1 MGHRA and CDR2 YSYEKL. The CDR3 is 15 amino acids. CDR3 sequence: CASSPSGTVKQKAFF. CDR3 bases: TGCGCCAGCAGCCCGTCCGGGACAGTTAAACAGAAAGCTTTCTTT.

CDR3 residues: CASSFSGLAGGADTQYF. CDR3 in DNA: TGTGCCAGCAGCTTTTCGGGACTAGCGGGTGGAGCAGATACGCAGTATTTT. This chain connects TRBV5-4 to TRBJ2-3; 12 positions match TRBD2. Germline lookup yields CDR1 SGHNT and CDR2 YYREEE (reference sequence). The CDR3 has 17 amino acids. The V gene end was trimmed by 2 bases and the J gene end by 4 bases; junction bases not matched to a gene: 8.

This clone appeared once. V and J are TRBV12-3 or TRBV12-4 and TRBJ1-5, with D unclear. This CDR3 region has 13 residues. Trimming shortened V by 4 bases and J by 0 bases, and 4 bases separated the two germline ends. CDR3 residues: CASSYSSNQPQHF. The DNA of the CDR3 is TGTGCCAGCAGTTACAGTAGCAATCAGCCCCAGCATTTT.

V usage is TRBV25-1 and J usage is TRBJ1-1, with D possibly TRBD1 on 5 matching bases. Trimming removed 6 bases from V and 4 bases from J, with 15 bases in between. Germline V lookup: CDR1 MGHDK, CDR2 SYGVNS. This CDR3 spans 14 amino acids. The CDR3 spells CASRERRGGTEAFF. The CDR3 nucleotides read TGTGCCAGCAGGGAGAGGAGGGGCGGCACTGAAGCTTTCTTT.